This T cell receptor (beta chain) was obtained from a study of T cell responses to AZD1222 COVID-19 vaccine. Germline lookup yields CDR1 MNHEY and CDR2 SVGAGI. Trimming shortened V by 6 bases and J by 3 bases, and 15 bases separated the two germline ends. CDR3 size: 15 residues. Produced via immunoSEQ multiplex PCR; TCRdb's table is partial and in-frame only. The sample lists about 120,000 clones, roughly 90% occurring once. The specimen comprised peripheral blood, sampled on day 0 of AZD1222 vaccination. The V and J genes are TRBV6-5 and TRBJ1-3, with D tentatively TRBD1 (5 bases). This TCR was sampled from an adult in good health. CDR3 residues: CASSRGGGDGNTIYF. In DNA form, the CDR3 reads TGTGCCAGCAGCCGGGGCGGGGGTGATGGAAACACCATATATTTT.